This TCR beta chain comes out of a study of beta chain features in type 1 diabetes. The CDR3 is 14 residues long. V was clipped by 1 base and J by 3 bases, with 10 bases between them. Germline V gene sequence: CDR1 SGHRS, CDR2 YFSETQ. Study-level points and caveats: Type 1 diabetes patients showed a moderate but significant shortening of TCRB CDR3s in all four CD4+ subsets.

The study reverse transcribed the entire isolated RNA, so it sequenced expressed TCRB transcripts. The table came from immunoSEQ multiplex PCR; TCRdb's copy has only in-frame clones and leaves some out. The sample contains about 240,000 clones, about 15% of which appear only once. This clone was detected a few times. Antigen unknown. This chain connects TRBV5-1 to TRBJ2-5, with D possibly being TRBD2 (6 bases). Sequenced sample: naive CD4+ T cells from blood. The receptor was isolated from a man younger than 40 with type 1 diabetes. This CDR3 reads CASSLQPSEETQYF. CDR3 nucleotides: TGCGCCAGCAGCTTGCAGCCTAGCGAAGAGACCCAGTACTTC.